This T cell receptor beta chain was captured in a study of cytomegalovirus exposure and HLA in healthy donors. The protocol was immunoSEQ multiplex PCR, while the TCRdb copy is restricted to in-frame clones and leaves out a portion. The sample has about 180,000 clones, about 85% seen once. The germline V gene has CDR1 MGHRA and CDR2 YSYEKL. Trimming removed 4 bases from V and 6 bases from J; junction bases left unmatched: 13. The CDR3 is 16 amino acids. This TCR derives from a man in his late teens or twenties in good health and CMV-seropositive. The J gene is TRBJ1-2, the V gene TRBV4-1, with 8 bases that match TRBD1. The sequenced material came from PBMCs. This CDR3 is CASSRVGATGVHGYTF. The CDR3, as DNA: TGCGCCAGCAGCCGAGTTGGGGCGACAGGGGTTCATGGCTACACCTTC.